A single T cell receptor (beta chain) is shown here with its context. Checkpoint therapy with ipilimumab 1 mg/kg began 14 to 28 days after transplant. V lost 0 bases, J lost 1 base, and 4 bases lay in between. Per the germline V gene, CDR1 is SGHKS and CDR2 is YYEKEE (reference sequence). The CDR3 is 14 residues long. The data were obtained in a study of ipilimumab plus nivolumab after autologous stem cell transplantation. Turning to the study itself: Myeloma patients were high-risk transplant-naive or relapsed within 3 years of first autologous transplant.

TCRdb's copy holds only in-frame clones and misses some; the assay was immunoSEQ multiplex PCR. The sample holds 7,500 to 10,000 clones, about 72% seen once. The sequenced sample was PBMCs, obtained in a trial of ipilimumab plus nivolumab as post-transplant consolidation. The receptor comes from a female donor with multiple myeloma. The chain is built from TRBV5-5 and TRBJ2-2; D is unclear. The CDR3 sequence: CASSLVLNTGELFF. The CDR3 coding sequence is TGTGCCAGCAGCTTGGTCCTGAACACCGGGGAGCTGTTTTTT.